This TCR beta chain was sequenced during a study of cytomegalovirus exposure and HLA in healthy donors. V was trimmed by 1 base and J by 3 bases, leaving 10 bases between them. The CDR3 runs to 15 residues. Germline V gene sequence: CDR1 SGDLS, CDR2 YYNGEE. Vbeta (60) and Jbeta (13) primers were used in the PCR. TCRdb's copy holds only in-frame clones and misses some; the assay was immunoSEQ multiplex PCR. The sample has around 130,000 clones; roughly 84% are singletons. The material sequenced was PBMCs. V is TRBV9 and J is TRBJ2-2; no reliable D call. This TCR was sampled from a girl aged 2 to 10 in good health and CMV-seronegative. CDR3 nucleotides: TGTGCCAGCAGCGTAAGTCGCGCATACACCGGGGAGCTGTTTTTT. This gives the protein CASSVSRAYTGELFF.